This T cell receptor beta chain was sequenced during a study of regulatory T cells in long-lasting Graves disease. Sequencing libraries for TCR beta were prepared with iRepertoire HTBI primers and Arm-PCR of CDR3 regions. MiXCR, run by TCRdb on the multiplex PCR reads, gives a single entry per CDR3 protein. The table lists 390,000 or so distinct CDR3 sequences, approximately 12% of them singletons. Ten or more counts support this clonotype. Between the trimmed V and J ends, which lost 2 bases and 12 bases, there was a span of 10 bases. The CDR3 runs 12 residues. The V gene's germline CDR1 is SGHTA and CDR2 FQGNSA. The time point denotes: newly diagnosed GD, antithyroid drugs for less than 3 months. Preparation of the TCR library used RNA extracted from PBMCs. These data were also filed under a second study, of T cells in Graves' hyperthyroidism and ophthalmopathy. That investigation notes: For the diagnoses, clinical symptoms, serum thyroxine and TRAb, thyroid ultrasound and orbital computed tomography were used.

The sequence was obtained from a woman between 18 and 30 years old with Graves disease. This chain links TRBV7-2 with TRBJ1-4; D perhaps matches TRBD1 (5 bases). Sequencing was performed on peripheral blood mononuclear cells (PBMCs), taken at new diagnosis, from a patient treated with antithyroid drugs. CDR3 sequence reads: CASSLFSGQLFF. The CDR3 region has the DNA TGTGCCAGCAGCTTATTCTCGGGACAACTGTTTTTT.